This T cell receptor beta chain emerged from a study of CD8 T cells in Susac syndrome. In regard to this clonotype: The junction departs from germline at one end; a sequencing error may be responsible.

Random hexamers served to reverse transcribe roughly 0.5 to 1 ug RNA. TCRdb fed the immunoSEQ multiplex PCR reads into MiXCR, producing one record per CDR3 protein. This sample has tens of thousands of distinct CDR3 sequences; 85% to 95% occur once, and the top ten carry about 0.27%. Sequencing of TCR beta, carried out with a high-throughput approach, was applied to CD8+ and CD4+ T cells from the blood. Healthy donors, matched for age and sex, constituted the control group. In contrast to the negatively isolated CD8+ and CD4+ T cells, TEMRA cells were FACS-enriched. Germline V gene data show CDR1 as MGHRA and CDR2 as YSYEKL. The CDR3 length is 12 residues.

This sequence was found in a human donor in good health. The chain links TRBV4-1 to TRBJ2-5; a weak D match, TRBD2 (5 bases). The sequenced material came from CD8+ T cells from PBMCs. The CDR3 spells CASSQDRESQYF. As DNA, the CDR3 is TGCGCCAGCAGCCAAGATAGGGAGAGCCAGTACTTC.